The subject of this entry is one TCR beta chain. The V gene's germline CDR1 is LGHNA and CDR2 YNFKEQ. Trimming removed 0 bases from V and 4 bases from J, with 3 bases in between. This CDR3 has 12 residues. Assay used: immunoSEQ multiplex PCR; TCRdb lists only in-frame clones, some missing. The sample shows about 130,000 clones, around nine tenths of them seen only once. This specimen comes from a study of control samples from healthy donors and cancer patients. The clonotype comes from a man between 18 and 29 years old in good health. The sample was blood. The chain employs TRBV4-2 and TRBJ1-1, with D unclear. CDR3 residues: CASSQEATEAFF. The CDR3 coding sequence is TGTGCCAGCAGCCAAGAGGCCACTGAAGCTTTCTTT.